Presented here are 24 T cell receptor beta chains from one specimen sequenced in a study of blood T cell repertoires in COVID-19. Profiling relied on immunoSEQ multiplex PCR, and the TCRdb table lists in-frame clones only, not all of them. The table has around 300,000 clones, around 90% seen once; the top ten hold about 1%. Sequencing input: peripheral blood. These receptors were obtained from a woman in her thirties or forties with COVID-19, enrolled during active disease.

Only one count was recorded for this clone. V gene TRBV28 combines with J gene TRBJ1-3; perhaps TRBD1 as D (6 bases). With 4 bases removed from V and 0 bases from J, the gap between germline ends came to 13 bases. Germline V gene data show CDR1 as MDHEN and CDR2 as SYDVKM. The CDR3 has 16 amino acids. The CDR3 DNA reads TGTGCCAGCAGTTCCTCAGGGGAGAGCTCTGGAAACACCATATATTTT. Residues: CASSSSGESSGNTIYF.

V gene TRBV21-1 combines with J gene TRBJ2-7; TRBD2 is the table's D call, not checked against the DNA. TRBV21-1 counts as a pseudogene. The CDR3 is 18 amino acids. CDR3 DNA: TGTGCCAGCAGCAAGCCCCTTGAGACTAACACTTGCTCCTACGAGCAGTACTTC. Amino acid sequence: CASSKPLETNTCSYEQYF.

The chain has TRBV19 and TRBJ1-1, with D perhaps TRBD1 (6 bases). Germline lookup yields CDR1 LNHDA and CDR2 SQIVND (reference sequence). This CDR3 has 15 residues. The germline V and J ends were trimmed by 5 bases and 1 base, with 14 bases remaining between them. The CDR3 loop is CASSSRGQQNTEAFF. The CDR3 region has the DNA TGTGCCAGTAGTTCCCGAGGACAGCAGAACACTGAAGCTTTCTTT.

The chain links TRBV7-2 to TRBJ1-3, with D perhaps TRBD1 (6 bases). The CDR3 sequence is 16 residues long. Trimming removed 2 bases at V and 2 bases at J, with 13 bases between. Germline V gene sequence: CDR1 SGHTA, CDR2 FQGNSA. The CDR3 region is CASSLPRGGAGNTIYF. The CDR3, as DNA: TGTGCCAGCAGCTTACCCCGAGGGGGGGCTGGAAACACCATATATTTT. Supplemented by reference TRBV7-2 and TRBJ1-3, the full variable domain reads GAGVSQSPSNKVTEKGKDVELRCDPISGHTALYWYRQSLGQGLEFLIYFQGNSAPDKSGLPSDRFSAERTGGSVSTLTIQRTQQEDSAVYLCASSLPRGGAGNTIYFGEGSWLTVV.

Notes on this clone: This CDR3 is also generated by other DNA sequences in the sample. This rearrangement joins TRBV18 to TRBJ1-3; the match to TRBD1 covers 10 bases. The germline gives CDR1 KGHSH, CDR2 LQKENI. The CDR3 covers 13 residues. V was clipped by 3 bases and J by 8 bases; unmatched bases: 1. The CDR3 reads CASSPGQGDTIYF. DNA of the CDR3: TGTGCCAGCTCACCCGGACAGGGGGACACCATATATTTT.

DNA for the CDR3: TGTGCCAGCAGCCTGCAGGGGAACAAGCAGGTCGGGGAGCTGTTTTTT. This gives the protein CASSLQGNKQVGELFF. This sequence joins TRBV4-2 and TRBJ2-2; weak D call: TRBD1 (6 bases). Trimming stripped 4 bases from V and 7 bases from J, with 19 bases between. The CDR3 contains 16 residues. Germline CDR1 LGHNA, CDR2 YNFKEQ.

The chain uses TRBV7-9 and TRBJ2-5; TRBD1 is a possible D gene (6 bases). The V end lost 1 base, the J end lost 7 bases, and 10 bases lay between the germline ends. The CDR3 runs 13 residues. In germline, CDR1 is SEHNR, CDR2 FQNEAQ (reference sequence). The CDR3 reads CASSLESRGTQYF. CDR3 in DNA: TGTGCCAGCAGCTTAGAGTCCAGGGGGACCCAGTACTTC.

This clone was seen a single time. The gene calls are TRBV30 and TRBJ1-6; the match to TRBD1 covers 9 bases. Germline trimming cut 1 base from V and 1 base from J; bases unmatched to any gene: 8. This CDR3 region has 18 residues. Germline V gene lookup returns CDR1 GTSNPN and CDR2 SVGIG (reference sequence). CDR3 DNA: TGTGCCTGGAGTGACGGACAGGGGTCAGAATCCTATAATTCACCCCTCCACTTT. It codes for CAWSDGQGSESYNSPLHF.

The chain employs TRBV5-8 and TRBJ2-7, with 9 bases aligning to TRBD2. CDR1 and CDR2 (germline): SGHTS, YDEGEE. This CDR3 is 14 amino acids long. The trim removed 0 bases at V and 4 bases at J, leaving 2 bases unmatched. CDR3 in DNA: TGTGCCAGCAGCTTGGTGAGCGGGAGGTACGAGCAGTACTTC. Translating gives CASSLVSGRYEQYF.

The chain has TRBV19 and TRBJ2-7, with 10 positions matching TRBD1. There are 14 residues in the CDR3. The germline V gene encodes CDR1 LNHDA and CDR2 SQIVND (reference sequence). Losses at the gene ends were 5 bases for V and 3 bases for J; bases not matched to a gene: 4. CDR3 sequence reads: CASSAGTGDYEQYF. The DNA of the CDR3 is TGTGCCAGTAGTGCCGGGACAGGGGACTACGAGCAGTACTTC.

The chain carries TRBV9 and TRBJ2-7, with D tentatively TRBD1 (6 bases). CDR1 and CDR2 (germline): SGDLS, YYNGEE. The CDR3 covers 15 residues. V lost 3 bases, J lost 2 bases, and 15 bases lay in between. CDR3 sequence (DNA): TGTGCCAGCAGCGCCGGGTCCTACAGGGCCTACGAGCAGTACTTC. Its translation is CASSAGSYRAYEQYF.

This clone was seen a few times. The chain links TRBV19 to TRBJ1-5; D is perhaps TRBD1 (5 bases). The CDR3 spans 16 residues. V lost 4 bases and J lost 0, with 13 bases in between. CDR1 and CDR2 from the germline V gene are LNHDA and SQIVND (reference sequence). CDR3 DNA sequence: TGTGCCAGTAGTAACCGAAGGGGAGGTAGCAATCAGCCCCAGCATTTT. Translated: CASSNRRGGSNQPQHF. Full variable domain (remainder filled in from reference TRBV19 and TRBJ1-5): DGGITQSPKYLFRKEGQNVTLSCEQNLNHDAMYWYRQDPGQGLRLIYYSQIVNDFQKGDIAEGYSVSREKKESFPLTVTSAQKNPTAFYLCASSNRRGGSNQPQHFGDGTRLSIL.

V gene TRBV12-3 or TRBV12-4 combines with J gene TRBJ2-7, with 11 bases that match TRBD2. The CDR3 extends over 13 amino acids. The V and J ends lost 8 bases and 3 bases, in that order; junction bases with no gene match: 3. The DNA of the CDR3 is TGTGCCAGCGGCACTAGCGGGAGCTACGAGCAGTACTTC. Protein sequence: CASGTSGSYEQYF.

This rearrangement joins TRBV28 to TRBJ1-1; TRBD1 agrees at 10 bases. V trimming: 1 base; J trimming: 11 bases; junction bases outside the gene matches: 4. Germline-derived CDR1 and CDR2 are MDHEN and SYDVKM. The CDR3 runs 13 residues. CDR3 in DNA: TGTGCCAGCAGTTTATTCAGGGACAGGGGCGCTTTCTTT. Residues: CASSLFRDRGAFF. Using reference TRBV28 and TRBJ1-1 for the parts outside the CDR3, the full variable domain is DVKVTQSSRYLVKRTGEKVFLECVQDMDHENMFWYRQDPGLGLRLIYFSYDVKMKEKGDIPEGYSVSREKKERFSLILESASTNQTSMYLCASSLFRDRGAFFGQGTRLTVV.

The chain joins TRBV4-2 to TRBJ1-2, with TRBD1 as a possible D gene (5 bases). CDR1 is LGHNA and CDR2 is YNFKEQ in the germline V gene. Trimming took off 4 bases at V and 6 bases at J, with 18 bases between the two ends. CDR3 length: 15 residues. Here the CDR3 DNA reads TGTGCCAGCAGCCTTCAAGCAGGAGGGGCGGATGGCTACACCTTC. This codes for CASSLQAGGADGYTF.

The rearrangement uses TRBV19 and TRBJ2-5; 12 positions agree with TRBD2. CDR1 LNHDA and CDR2 SQIVND come from the germline V gene (reference sequence). V was clipped by 3 bases and J by 5 bases; unmatched bases: 13. This CDR3 has 18 residues. CDR3 nucleotide sequence: TGTGCCAGTAGTATCCTCCCGCGACTAGCGGGAGCCGTTGAGACCCAGTACTTC. Translating it yields CASSILPRLAGAVETQYF. Filled out from reference TRBV19 and TRBJ2-5, the complete variable domain reads DGGITQSPKYLFRKEGQNVTLSCEQNLNHDAMYWYRQDPGQGLRLIYYSQIVNDFQKGDIAEGYSVSREKKESFPLTVTSAQKNPTAFYLCASSILPRLAGAVETQYFGPGTRLLVL.

The chain has TRBV5-1 and TRBJ1-6, with no clear D. The CDR3 runs 15 residues. V was trimmed by 1 base and J by 2 bases, leaving 7 bases between them. Germline V CDR1 and CDR2: SGHRS, YFSETQ. CDR3 residues: CASSLSRAYNSPLHF. CDR3 nucleotide sequence: TGCGCCAGCAGCTTGTCCCGGGCCTATAATTCACCCCTCCACTTT.

This chain connects TRBV5-1 to TRBJ1-3; D not resolved. CDR1 and CDR2 from the germline V gene are SGHRS and YFSETQ. V gave up 2 bases and J gave up 3 bases, with 9 bases separating them. The CDR3 has 14 residues. The CDR3 reads CASSLTEIGNTIYF. The CDR3 region has the DNA TGCGCCAGCAGCTTAACCGAGATTGGAAACACCATATATTTT.

The chain has TRBV11-2 and TRBJ1-1, with TRBD1 identical over 8 bases. From germline, CDR1 is SGHAT and CDR2 FQNNGV. CDR3 size: 12 residues. J was trimmed by 10 bases and V by 5 bases; bases with no gene match: 6. The CDR3 loop is CASSPQGAGAFF. For the CDR3, the DNA is TGTGCCAGCAGCCCTCAGGGGGCGGGAGCTTTCTTT.

The V call is TRBV27, the J call TRBJ1-1; TRBD1 agrees at 10 bases. The CDR3 loop spans 15 amino acids. The germline V gene encodes CDR1 MNHEY and CDR2 SMNVEV (reference sequence). V gave up 3 bases and J gave up 5 bases; unmatched junction bases: 6. The CDR3 loop reads CASSFATGGATEAFF. In DNA form, the CDR3 reads TGTGCCAGCAGTTTTGCGACAGGGGGCGCAACTGAAGCTTTCTTT.

The chain has TRBV7-9 and TRBJ2-3, with D possibly being TRBD2 (5 bases). CDR3 size: 17 residues. Trimming removed 5 bases at V and 2 bases at J, with 20 bases between. CDR1 and CDR2 (germline): SEHNR, FQNEAQ (reference sequence). CDR3 residues: CASSPPEERRNTDTQYF. CDR3 nucleotides: TGTGCCAGCAGCCCTCCTGAGGAGCGGAGGAACACAGATACGCAGTATTTT.

The chain links TRBV24-1 to TRBJ1-4; D is unresolved. Deletions cut 8 bases from V and 3 bases from J, with 15 bases between. Germline assignment: CDR1 KGHDR and CDR2 SFDVKD. The CDR3 is 15 amino acids. The CDR3 spells CATTRAGEANEKLFF. CDR3 coding DNA: TGTGCCACCACCCGAGCCGGGGAGGCTAATGAAAAACTGTTTTTT.

This clone has just one count. The chain uses TRBV6-2 or TRBV6-3 and TRBJ2-7, with D unclear. V was trimmed by 3 bases and J by 2 bases, leaving 11 bases between them. CDR3 length: 14 amino acids. Germline CDR1 is MNHEY and CDR2 is SVGEGT. CDR3 in amino acids: CASSYTARTYEQYF. In DNA form, the CDR3 reads TGTGCCAGCAGTTATACAGCCAGAACCTACGAGCAGTACTTC.

This chain joins TRBV7-9 and TRBJ1-1, with 7 bases that match TRBD1. There are 15 residues in the CDR3. Germline V gene data show CDR1 as SEHNR and CDR2 as FQNEAQ (reference sequence). Trimming took 6 bases from V and 1 from J; bases not matched to a gene: 8. Here the CDR3 reads CASSSPGQRNTEAFF. CDR3 sequence (DNA): TGTGCCAGCAGTTCCCCGGGACAGAGGAACACTGAAGCTTTCTTT.